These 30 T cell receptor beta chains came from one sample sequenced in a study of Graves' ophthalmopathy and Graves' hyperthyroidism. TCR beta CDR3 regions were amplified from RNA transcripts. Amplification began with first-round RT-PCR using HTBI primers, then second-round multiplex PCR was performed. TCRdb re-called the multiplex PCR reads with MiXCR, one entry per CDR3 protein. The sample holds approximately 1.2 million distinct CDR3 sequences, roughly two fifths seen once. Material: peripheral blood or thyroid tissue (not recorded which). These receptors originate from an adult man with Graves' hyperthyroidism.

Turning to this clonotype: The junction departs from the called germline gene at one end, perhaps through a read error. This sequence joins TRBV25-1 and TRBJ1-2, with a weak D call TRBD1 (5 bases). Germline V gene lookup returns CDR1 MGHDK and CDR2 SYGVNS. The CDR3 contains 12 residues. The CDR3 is CASSTAGRGYAF. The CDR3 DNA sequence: TGTGCCAGCAGTACGGCAGGGAGAGGCTACGCCTTC.

The chain's CDR3 is CASSFWGQGLEGSNPPQNYEQYF. CDR3 nucleotide sequence: TGTGCCAGCAGTTTTTGGGGACAGGGTCTCGAAGGATCCAACCCGCCCCAGAACTACGAGCAGTACTTC. The rearrangement uses TRBV12-3 or TRBV12-4 and TRBJ2-7, with 9 bases matching TRBD1. CDR3 length: 23 residues. J gave up 3 bases and V 3 bases, and 30 bases lay outside the gene matches.

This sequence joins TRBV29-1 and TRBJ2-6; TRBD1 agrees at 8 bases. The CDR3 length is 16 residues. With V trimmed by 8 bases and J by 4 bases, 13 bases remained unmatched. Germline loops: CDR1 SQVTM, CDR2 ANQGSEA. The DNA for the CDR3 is TGCAGCTCCGACAGGGGTGCCTGGCTCGGGGCCAACGTCCTGACTTTC. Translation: CSSDRGAWLGANVLTF.

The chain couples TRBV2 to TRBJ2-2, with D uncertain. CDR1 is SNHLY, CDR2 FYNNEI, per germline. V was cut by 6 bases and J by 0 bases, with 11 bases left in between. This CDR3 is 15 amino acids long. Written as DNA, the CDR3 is TGTGCCAGCAGCGTCCTTGGATCGAACACCGGGGAGCTGTTTTTT. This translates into CASSVLGSNTGELFF.

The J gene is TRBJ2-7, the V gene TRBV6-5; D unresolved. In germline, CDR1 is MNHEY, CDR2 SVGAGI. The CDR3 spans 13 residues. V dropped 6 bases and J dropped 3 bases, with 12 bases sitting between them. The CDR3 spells CASSPNTGYEQYF. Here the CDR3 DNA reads TGTGCCAGCAGCCCAAACACCGGCTACGAGCAGTACTTC.

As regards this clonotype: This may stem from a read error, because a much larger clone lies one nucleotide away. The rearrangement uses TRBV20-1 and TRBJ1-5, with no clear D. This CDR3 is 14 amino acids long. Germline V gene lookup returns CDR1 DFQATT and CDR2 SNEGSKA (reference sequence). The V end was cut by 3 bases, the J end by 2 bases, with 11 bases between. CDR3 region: CSARGERGNQPQHF. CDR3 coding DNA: TGCAGTGCTAGGGGTGAGAGGGGCAATCAGCCCCAGCATTTT.

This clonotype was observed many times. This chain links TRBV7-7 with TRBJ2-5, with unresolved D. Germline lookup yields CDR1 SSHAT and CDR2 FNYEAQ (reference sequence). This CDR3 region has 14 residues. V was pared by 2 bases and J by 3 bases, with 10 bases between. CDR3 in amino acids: CASSLSAGKETQYF. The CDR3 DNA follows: TGTGCCAGCAGCTTAAGTGCCGGCAAAGAGACCCAGTACTTC.

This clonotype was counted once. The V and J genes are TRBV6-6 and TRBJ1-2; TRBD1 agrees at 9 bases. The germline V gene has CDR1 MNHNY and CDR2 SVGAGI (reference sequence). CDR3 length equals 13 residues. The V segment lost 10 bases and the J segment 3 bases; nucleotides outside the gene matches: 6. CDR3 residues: CATTGTGHYGYTF. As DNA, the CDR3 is TGTGCCACTACCGGGACAGGGCACTATGGCTACACCTTC.

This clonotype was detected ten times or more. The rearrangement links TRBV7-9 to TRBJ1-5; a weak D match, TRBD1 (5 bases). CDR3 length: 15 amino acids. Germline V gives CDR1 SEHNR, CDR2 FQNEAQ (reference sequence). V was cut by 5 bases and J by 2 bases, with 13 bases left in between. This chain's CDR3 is CASSPPGDGNQPQHF. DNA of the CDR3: TGTGCCAGCAGCCCCCCGGGGGATGGCAATCAGCCCCAGCATTTT.

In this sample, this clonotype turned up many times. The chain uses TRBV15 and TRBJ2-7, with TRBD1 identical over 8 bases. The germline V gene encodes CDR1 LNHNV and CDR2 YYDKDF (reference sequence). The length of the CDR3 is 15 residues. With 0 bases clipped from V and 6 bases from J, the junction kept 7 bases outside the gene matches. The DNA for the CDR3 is TGTGCCACCAGCAGAGACGACAGGGGTCCGTCCGAGCAGTACTTC. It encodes CATSRDDRGPSEQYF.

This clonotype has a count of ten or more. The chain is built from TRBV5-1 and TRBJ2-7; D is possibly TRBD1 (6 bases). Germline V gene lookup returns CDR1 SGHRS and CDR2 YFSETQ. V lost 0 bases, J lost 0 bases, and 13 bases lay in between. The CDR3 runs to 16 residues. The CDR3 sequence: CASSLDRQEPSYEQYF. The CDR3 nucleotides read TGCGCCAGCAGCTTGGACCGACAGGAGCCCTCCTACGAGCAGTACTTC. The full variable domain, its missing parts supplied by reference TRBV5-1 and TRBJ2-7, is KAGVTQTPRYLIKTRGQQVTLSCSPISGHRSVSWYQQTPGQGLQFLFEYFSETQRNKGNFPGRFSGRQFSNSRSEMNVSTLELGDSALYLCASSLDRQEPSYEQYFGPGTRLTVT.

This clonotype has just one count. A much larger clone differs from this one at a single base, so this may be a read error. The CDR3 DNA is TGTGTCAGCAGCAATGGGCCGGGGGATCAGCCCCAGCATTTT. Translated, it gives CVSSNGPGDQPQHF. The rearrangement joins TRBV5-6 to TRBJ1-5; a possible D gene is TRBD1 (5 bases). CDR3 size: 14 residues. CDR1 is SGHDT, CDR2 YYEEEE, per germline.

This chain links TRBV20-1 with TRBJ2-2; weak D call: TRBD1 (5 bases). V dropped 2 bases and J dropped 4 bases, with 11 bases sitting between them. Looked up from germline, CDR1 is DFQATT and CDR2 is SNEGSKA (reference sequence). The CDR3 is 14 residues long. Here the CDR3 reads CSARQGTVTGELFF. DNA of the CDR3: TGCAGTGCTAGACAGGGTACTGTCACCGGGGAGCTGTTTTTT.

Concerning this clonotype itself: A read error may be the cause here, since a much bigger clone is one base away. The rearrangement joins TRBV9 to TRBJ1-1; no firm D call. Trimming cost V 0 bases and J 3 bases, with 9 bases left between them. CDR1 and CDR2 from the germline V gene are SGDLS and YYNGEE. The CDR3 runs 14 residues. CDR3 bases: TGTGCCAGCAGCGTAGCCCCCGTGGACACTGAAGCTTTCTTT. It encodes CASSVAPVDTEAFF.

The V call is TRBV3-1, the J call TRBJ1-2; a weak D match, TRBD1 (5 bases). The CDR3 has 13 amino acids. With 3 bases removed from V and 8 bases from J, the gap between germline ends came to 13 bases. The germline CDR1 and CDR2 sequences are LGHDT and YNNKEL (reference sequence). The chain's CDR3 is CASSQAQASGYTF. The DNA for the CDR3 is TGTGCCAGCAGCCAGGCACAGGCAAGCGGCTACACCTTC.

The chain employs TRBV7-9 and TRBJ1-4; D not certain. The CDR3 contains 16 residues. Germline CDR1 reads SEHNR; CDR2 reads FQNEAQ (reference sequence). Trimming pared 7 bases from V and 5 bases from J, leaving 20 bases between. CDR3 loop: CASTDSVVEQNEKLFF. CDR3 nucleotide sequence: TGTGCCAGCACCGATTCGGTTGTCGAACAGAATGAAAAACTGTTTTTT.

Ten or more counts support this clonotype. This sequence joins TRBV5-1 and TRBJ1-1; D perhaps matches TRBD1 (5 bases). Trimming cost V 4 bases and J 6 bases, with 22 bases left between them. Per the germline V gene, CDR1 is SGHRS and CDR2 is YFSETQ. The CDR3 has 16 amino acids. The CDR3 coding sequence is TGCGCCAGCAGCAAAGGGACCGACCTCGTTGGTGCTGAAGCTTTCTTT. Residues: CASSKGTDLVGAEAFF. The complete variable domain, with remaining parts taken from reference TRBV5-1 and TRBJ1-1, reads KAGVTQTPRYLIKTRGQQVTLSCSPISGHRSVSWYQQTPGQGLQFLFEYFSETQRNKGNFPGRFSGRQFSNSRSEMNVSTLELGDSALYLCASSKGTDLVGAEAFFGQGTRLTVV.

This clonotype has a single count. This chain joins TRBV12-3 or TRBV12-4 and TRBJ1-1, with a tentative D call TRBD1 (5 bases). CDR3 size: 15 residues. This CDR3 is CASGLPDSGDTEAFF. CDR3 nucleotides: TGTGCTAGTGGTTTGCCAGACAGTGGTGACACTGAAGCTTTCTTT.

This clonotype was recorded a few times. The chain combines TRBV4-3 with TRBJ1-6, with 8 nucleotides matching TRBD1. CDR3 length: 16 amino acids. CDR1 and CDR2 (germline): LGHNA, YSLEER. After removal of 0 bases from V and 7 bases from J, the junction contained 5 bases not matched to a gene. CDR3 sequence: CASSQDPGGLNSPLHF. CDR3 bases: TGCGCCAGCAGCCAAGATCCAGGGGGCTTAAATTCACCCCTCCACTTT.

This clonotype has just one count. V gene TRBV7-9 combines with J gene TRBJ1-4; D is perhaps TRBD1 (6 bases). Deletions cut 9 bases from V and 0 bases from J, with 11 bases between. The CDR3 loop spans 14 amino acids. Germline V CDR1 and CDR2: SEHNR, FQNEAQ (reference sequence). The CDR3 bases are TGTGCCAGTGGGAACAGGGCAACTAATGAAAAACTGTTTTTT. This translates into CASGNRATNEKLFF.

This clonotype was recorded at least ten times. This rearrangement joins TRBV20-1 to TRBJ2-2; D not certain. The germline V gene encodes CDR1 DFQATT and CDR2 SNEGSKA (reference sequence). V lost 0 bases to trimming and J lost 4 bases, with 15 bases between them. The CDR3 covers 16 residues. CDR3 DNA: TGCAGTGCTAGAGATCCGCTAGGTTTCGGCACCGGGGAGCTGTTTTTT. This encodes CSARDPLGFGTGELFF.

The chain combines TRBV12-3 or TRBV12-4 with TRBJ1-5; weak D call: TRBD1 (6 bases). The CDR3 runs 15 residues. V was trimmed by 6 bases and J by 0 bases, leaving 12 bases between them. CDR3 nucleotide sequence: TGTGCCAGCAGCTGGACAGTCGATAGCAATCAGCCCCAGCATTTT. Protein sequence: CASSWTVDSNQPQHF.

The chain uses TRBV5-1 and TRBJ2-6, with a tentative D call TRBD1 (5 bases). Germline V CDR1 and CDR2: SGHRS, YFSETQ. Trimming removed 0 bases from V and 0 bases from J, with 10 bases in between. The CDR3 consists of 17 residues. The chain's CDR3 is CASSLAPTGSGANVLTF. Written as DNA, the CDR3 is TGCGCCAGCAGCTTGGCCCCTACAGGCTCTGGGGCCAACGTCCTGACTTTC.

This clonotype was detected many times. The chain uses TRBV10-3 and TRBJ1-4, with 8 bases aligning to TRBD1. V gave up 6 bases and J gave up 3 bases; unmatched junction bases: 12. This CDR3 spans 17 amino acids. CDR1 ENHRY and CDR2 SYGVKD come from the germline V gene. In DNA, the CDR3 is TGTGCCATCAGAGCGACCACTCCGGGACAGGCTAATGAAAAACTGTTTTTT. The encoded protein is CAIRATTPGQANEKLFF.

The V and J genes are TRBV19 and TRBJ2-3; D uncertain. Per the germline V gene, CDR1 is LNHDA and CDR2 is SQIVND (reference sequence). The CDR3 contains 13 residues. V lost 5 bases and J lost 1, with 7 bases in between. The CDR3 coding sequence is TGTGCCAGTAGTCCCGCGGGCACAGATACGCAGTATTTT. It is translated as CASSPAGTDTQYF.

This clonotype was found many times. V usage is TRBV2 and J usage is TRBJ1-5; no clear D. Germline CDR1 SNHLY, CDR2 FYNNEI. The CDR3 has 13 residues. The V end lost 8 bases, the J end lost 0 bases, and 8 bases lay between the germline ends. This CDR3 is CASRTHSNQPQHF. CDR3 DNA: TGTGCCAGCCGGACGCATAGCAATCAGCCCCAGCATTTT.

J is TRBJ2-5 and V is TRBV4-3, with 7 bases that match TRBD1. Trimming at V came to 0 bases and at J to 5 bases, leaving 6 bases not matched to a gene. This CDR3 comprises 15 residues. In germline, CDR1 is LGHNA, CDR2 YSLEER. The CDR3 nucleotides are TGCGCCAGCAGCCAAGAAGGGGGCAGGGGCGAGACCCAGTACTTC. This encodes CASSQEGGRGETQYF.

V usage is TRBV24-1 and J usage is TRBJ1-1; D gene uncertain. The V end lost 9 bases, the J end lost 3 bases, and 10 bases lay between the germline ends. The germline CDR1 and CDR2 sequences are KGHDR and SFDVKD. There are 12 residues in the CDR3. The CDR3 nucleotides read TGTGCCACCGCTGGATGGGACACTGAAGCTTTCTTT. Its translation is CATAGWDTEAFF.

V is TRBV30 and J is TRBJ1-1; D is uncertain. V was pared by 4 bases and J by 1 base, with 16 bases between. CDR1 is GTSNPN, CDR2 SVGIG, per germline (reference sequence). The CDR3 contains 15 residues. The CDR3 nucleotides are TGTGCCTGGATGCTTGGCCTATTCGGGAACACTGAAGCTTTCTTT. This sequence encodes CAWMLGLFGNTEAFF.

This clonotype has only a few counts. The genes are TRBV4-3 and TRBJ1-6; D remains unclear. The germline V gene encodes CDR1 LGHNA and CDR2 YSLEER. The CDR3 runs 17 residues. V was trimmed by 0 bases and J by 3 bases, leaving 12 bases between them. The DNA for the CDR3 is TGCGCCAGCAGCCAAGATGGAGGAAGCGTCTATAATTCACCCCTCCACTTT. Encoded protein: CASSQDGGSVYNSPLHF.